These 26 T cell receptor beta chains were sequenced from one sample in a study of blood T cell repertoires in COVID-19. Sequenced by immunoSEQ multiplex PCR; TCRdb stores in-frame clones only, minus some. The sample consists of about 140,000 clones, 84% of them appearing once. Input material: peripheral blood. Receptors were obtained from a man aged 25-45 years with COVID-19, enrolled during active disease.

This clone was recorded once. The CDR3 DNA reads TGTGCCAGTAGTGTTCCCGGGGTACAGACCCAGTACTTC. It is translated as CASSVPGVQTQYF. V is TRBV19 and J is TRBJ2-5, with D perhaps TRBD2 (5 bases). Germline CDR1 reads LNHDA; CDR2 reads SQIVND (reference sequence). The V gene lost 5 bases and the J gene lost 6 bases, with 13 bases spanning the gap. The CDR3 spans 13 residues. Full variable domain (missing parts from reference TRBV19 and TRBJ2-5): DGGITQSPKYLFRKEGQNVTLSCEQNLNHDAMYWYRQDPGQGLRLIYYSQIVNDFQKGDIAEGYSVSREKKESFPLTVTSAQKNPTAFYLCASSVPGVQTQYFGPGTRLLVL.

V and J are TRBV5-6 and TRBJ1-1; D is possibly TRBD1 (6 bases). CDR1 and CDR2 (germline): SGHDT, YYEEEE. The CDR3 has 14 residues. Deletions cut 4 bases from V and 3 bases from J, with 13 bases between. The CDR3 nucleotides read TGTGCCAGCAGCGCCACAGGGATGGACACTGAAGCTTTCTTT. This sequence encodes CASSATGMDTEAFF.

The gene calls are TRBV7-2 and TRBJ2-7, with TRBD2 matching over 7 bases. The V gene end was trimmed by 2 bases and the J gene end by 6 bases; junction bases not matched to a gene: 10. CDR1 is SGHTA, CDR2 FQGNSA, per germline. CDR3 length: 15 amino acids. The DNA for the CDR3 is TGTGCCAGCAGCTTAAACGCGGGAGTCATGGGCGAGCAGTACTTC. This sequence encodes CASSLNAGVMGEQYF. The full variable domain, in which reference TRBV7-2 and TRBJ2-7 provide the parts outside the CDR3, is GAGVSQSPSNKVTEKGKDVELRCDPISGHTALYWYRQSLGQGLEFLIYFQGNSAPDKSGLPSDRFSAERTGGSVSTLTIQRTQQEDSAVYLCASSLNAGVMGEQYFGPGTRLTVT.

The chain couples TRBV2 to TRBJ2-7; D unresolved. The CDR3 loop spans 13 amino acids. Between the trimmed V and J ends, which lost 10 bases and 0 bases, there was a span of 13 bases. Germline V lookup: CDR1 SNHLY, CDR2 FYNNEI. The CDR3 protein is CATKELSSYEQYF. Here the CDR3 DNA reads TGTGCCACCAAAGAATTGAGCTCCTACGAGCAGTACTTC.

The CDR3 nucleotides read TGTGCCAGCAGCCCGCAGCCCCAGGATCCTAATGGCTACACCTTC. Amino acid sequence: CASSPQPQDPNGYTF. The chain employs TRBV7-3 and TRBJ1-2; D call uncertain. CDR1 is SGHTA, CDR2 FQGTGA, per germline. The CDR3 totals 15 residues. Trimming pared 5 bases from V and 6 bases from J, leaving 19 bases between.

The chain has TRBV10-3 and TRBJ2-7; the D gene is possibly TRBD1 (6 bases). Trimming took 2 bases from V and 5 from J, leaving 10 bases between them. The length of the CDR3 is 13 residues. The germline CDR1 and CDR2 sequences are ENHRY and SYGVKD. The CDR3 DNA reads TGTGCCATCAGTGAGGGGACACGAAACGAGCAGTACTTC. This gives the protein CAISEGTRNEQYF.

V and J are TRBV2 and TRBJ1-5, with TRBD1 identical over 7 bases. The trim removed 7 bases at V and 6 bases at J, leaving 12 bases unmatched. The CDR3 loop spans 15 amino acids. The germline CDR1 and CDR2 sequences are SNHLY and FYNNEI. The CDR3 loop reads CASKTDRARSQPQHF. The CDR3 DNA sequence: TGTGCCAGCAAAACCGACAGGGCGAGGAGTCAGCCCCAGCATTTT.

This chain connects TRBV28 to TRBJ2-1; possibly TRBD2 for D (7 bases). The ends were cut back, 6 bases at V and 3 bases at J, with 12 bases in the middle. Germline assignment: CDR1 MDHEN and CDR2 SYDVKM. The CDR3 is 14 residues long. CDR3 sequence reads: CASSGGLRYNEQFF. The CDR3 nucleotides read TGTGCCAGCAGCGGGGGGCTACGCTACAATGAGCAGTTCTTC.

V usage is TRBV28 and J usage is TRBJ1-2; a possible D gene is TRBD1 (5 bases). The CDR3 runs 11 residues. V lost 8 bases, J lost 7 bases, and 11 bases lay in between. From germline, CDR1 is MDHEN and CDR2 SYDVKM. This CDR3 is CASDQGAGYTF. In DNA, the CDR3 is TGTGCCAGCGACCAGGGTGCTGGCTACACCTTC.

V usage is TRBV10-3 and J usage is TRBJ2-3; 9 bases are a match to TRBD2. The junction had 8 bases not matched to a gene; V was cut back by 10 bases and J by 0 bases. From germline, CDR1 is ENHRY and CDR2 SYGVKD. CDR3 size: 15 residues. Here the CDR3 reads CATLTREGSTDTQYF. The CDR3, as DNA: TGTGCCACCCTGACGCGGGAGGGTAGCACAGATACGCAGTATTTT.

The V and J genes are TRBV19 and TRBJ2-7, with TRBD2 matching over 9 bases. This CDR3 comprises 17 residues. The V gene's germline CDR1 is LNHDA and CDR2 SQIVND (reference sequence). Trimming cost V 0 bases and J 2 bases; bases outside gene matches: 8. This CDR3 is CASSIEFLASGAYEQYF. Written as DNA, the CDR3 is TGTGCCAGTAGTATAGAGTTTTTGGCTAGCGGGGCCTACGAGCAGTACTTC.

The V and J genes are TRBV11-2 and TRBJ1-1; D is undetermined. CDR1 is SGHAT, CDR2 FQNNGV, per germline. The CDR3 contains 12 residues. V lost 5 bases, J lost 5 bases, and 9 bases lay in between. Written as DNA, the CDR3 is TGTGCCAGCAGCCCCTTGAGGACTGAAGCTTTCTTT. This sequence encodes CASSPLRTEAFF.

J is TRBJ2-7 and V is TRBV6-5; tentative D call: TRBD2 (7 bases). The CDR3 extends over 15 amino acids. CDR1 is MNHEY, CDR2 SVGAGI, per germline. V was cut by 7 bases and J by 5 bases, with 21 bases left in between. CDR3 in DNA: TGTGCCAGCACCCTGGGGGGAGGGGGTTCCCACGAGCAGTACTTC. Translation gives CASTLGGGGSHEQYF.

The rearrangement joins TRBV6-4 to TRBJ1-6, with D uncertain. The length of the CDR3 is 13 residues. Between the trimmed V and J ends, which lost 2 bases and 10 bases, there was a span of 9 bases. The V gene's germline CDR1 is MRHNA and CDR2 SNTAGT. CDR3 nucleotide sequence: TGTGCCAGCAGTGACGAGGTCAGCTCACCCCTCCACTTT. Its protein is CASSDEVSSPLHF.

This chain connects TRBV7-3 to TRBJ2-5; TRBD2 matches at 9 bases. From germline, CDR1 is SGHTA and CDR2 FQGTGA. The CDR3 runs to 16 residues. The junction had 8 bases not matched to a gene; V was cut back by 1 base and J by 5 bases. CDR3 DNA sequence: TGTGCCAGCAGCTTAAGCGGGAGGGCCGGGTTGGAGACCCAGTACTTC. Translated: CASSLSGRAGLETQYF.

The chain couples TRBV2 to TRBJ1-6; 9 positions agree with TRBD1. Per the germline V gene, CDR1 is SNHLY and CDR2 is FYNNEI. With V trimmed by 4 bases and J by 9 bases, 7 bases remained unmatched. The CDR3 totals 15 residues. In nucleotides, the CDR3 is TGTGCCAGCAGTGTTACGGGACAGGGCAGTTCACCCCTCCACTTT. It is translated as CASSVTGQGSSPLHF.

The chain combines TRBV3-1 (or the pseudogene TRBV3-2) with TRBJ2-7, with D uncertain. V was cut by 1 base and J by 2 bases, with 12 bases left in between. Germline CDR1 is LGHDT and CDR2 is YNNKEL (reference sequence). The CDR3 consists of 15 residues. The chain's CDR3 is CASSQGRSPTYEQYF. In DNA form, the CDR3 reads TGTGCCAGCAGCCAAGGGCGGTCTCCCACCTACGAGCAGTACTTC.

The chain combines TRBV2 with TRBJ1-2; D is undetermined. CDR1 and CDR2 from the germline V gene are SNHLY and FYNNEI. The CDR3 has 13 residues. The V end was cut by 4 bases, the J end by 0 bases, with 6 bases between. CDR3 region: CASSAGANYGYTF. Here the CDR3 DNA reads TGTGCCAGCAGTGCCGGGGCTAACTATGGCTACACCTTC.

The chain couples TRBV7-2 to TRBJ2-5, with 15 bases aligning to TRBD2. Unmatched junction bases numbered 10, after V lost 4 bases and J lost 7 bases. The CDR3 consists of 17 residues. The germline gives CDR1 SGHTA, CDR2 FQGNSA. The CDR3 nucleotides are TGTGCCAGCAGCTCCAGGACTAGCGGGAGGGCCGAAGCGACCCAGTACTTC. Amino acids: CASSSRTSGRAEATQYF. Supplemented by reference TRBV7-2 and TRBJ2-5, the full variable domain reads GAGVSQSPSNKVTEKGKDVELRCDPISGHTALYWYRQSLGQGLEFLIYFQGNSAPDKSGLPSDRFSAERTGGSVSTLTIQRTQQEDSAVYLCASSSRTSGRAEATQYFGPGTRLLVL.

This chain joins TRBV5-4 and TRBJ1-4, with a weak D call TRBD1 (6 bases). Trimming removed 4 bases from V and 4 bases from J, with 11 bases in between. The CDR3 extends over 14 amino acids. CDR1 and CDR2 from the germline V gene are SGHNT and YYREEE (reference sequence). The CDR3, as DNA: TGTGCCAGCAGCGCAGGGGCCGTTAATGAAAAACTGTTTTTT. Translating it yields CASSAGAVNEKLFF.

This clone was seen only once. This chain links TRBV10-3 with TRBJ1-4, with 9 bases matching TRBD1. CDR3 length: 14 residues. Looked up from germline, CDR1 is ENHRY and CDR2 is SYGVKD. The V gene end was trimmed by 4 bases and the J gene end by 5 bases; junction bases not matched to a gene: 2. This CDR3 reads CAISGQGGNEKLFF. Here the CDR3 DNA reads TGTGCCATCAGTGGACAGGGGGGGAATGAAAAACTGTTTTTT.

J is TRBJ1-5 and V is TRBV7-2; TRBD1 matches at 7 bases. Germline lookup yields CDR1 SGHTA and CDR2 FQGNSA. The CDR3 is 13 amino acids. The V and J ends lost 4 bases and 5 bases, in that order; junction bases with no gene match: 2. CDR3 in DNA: TGTGCCAGCAGCTGGGACAGTTATCAGCCCCAGCATTTT. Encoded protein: CASSWDSYQPQHF.

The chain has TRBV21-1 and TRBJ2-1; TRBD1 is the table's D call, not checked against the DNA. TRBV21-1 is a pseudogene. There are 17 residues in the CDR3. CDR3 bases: TGTGCCAGCAGCACCTACGACAGGGGGCGCCGCTACAATGAGCAGTTCTTC. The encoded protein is CASSTYDRGRRYNEQFF.

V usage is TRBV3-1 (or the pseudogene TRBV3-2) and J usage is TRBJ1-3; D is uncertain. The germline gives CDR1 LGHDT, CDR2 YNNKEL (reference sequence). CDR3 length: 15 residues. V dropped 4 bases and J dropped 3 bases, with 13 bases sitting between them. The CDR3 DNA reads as TGTGCCAGCAGCCGCACCCGTGAGGGTGGAAACACCATATATTTT. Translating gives CASSRTREGGNTIYF.

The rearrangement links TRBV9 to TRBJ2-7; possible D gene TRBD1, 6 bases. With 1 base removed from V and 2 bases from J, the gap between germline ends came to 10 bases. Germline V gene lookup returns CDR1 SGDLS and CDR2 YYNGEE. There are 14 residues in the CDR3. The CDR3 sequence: CASSVQGNPYEQYF. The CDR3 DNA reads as TGTGCCAGCAGCGTACAGGGGAACCCCTACGAGCAGTACTTC. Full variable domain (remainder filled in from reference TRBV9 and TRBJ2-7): DSGVTQTPKHLITATGQRVTLRCSPRSGDLSVYWYQQSLDQGLQFLIQYYNGEERAKGNILERFSAQQFPDLHSELNLSSLELGDSALYFCASSVQGNPYEQYFGPGTRLTVT.

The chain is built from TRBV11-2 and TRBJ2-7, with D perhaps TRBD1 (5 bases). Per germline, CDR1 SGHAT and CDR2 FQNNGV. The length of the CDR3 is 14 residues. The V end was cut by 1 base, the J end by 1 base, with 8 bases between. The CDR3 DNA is TGTGCCAGCAGCTTAGTTCAGGGATCCTACGAGCAGTACTTC. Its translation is CASSLVQGSYEQYF.